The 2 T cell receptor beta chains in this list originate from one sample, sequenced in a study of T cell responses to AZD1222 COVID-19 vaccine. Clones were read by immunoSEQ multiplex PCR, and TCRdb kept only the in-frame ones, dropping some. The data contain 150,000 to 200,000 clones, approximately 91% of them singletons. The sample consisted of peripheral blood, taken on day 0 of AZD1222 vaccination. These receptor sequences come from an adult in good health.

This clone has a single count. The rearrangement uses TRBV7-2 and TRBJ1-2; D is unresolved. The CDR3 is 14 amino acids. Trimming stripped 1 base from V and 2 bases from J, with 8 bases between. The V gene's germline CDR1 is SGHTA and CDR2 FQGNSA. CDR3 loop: CASSLDNLNYGYTF. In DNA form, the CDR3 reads TGTGCCAGCAGCTTAGATAACTTAAACTATGGCTACACCTTC.

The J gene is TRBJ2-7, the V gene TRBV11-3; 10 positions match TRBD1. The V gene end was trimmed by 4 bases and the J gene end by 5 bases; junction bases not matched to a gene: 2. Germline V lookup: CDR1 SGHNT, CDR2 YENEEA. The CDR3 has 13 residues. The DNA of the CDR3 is TGTGCCAGCAGCTCCGGACAGGGGGACGAGCAGTACTTC. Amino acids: CASSSGQGDEQYF.